These T cell receptor beta chains were read from a single sample in a study of lymphopenia after photon versus proton radiotherapy. Data came from immunoSEQ multiplex PCR; TCRdb stores just in-frame clones and leaves some out. The sample includes tens of thousands of clones, 87% seen only once; the top ten take 11%. The sample consisted of peripheral blood, taken from a patient treated with proton-based radiotherapy. The receptors come from a man of 80 years or more with esophageal cancer. Each CDR3 is given with its conserved first and last residue. The D gene is left open where the match is weak. Some rows have no size entry. The others give once, few or many, or a class for an expanded clone.

j_call: TRBJ1-5; clone_size: once; cdr3_length: 13; v_call: TRBV7-2; d_call: NA; cdr3_aa: CASSLQGDQPQHF; cdr3_nt: TGTGCCAGCAGCTTACAGGGAGATCAGCCCCAGCATTTT
j_call: TRBJ2-7; clone_size: NA; cdr3_length: 17; v_call: TRBV7-6; d_call: TRBD1; cdr3_aa: CASSLAPPGQTAYEQYF; cdr3_nt: TGTGCCAGCAGCTTAGCGCCACCGGGACAGACCGCCTACGAGCAGTACTTC
j_call: TRBJ1-3; clone_size: NA; cdr3_length: 15; v_call: TRBV15; d_call: TRBD1; cdr3_aa: CATSRGLGGGNTIYF; cdr3_nt: TGTGCCACCAGCAGGGGATTAGGGGGCGGAAACACCATATATTTT
j_call: TRBJ1-6; clone_size: NA; cdr3_length: 14; v_call: TRBV2; d_call: NA; cdr3_aa: CASTGQWRSSPLHF; cdr3_nt: TGTGCCAGCACCGGACAGTGGCGGAGTTCACCCCTCCACTTT
j_call: TRBJ2-3; clone_size: NA; cdr3_length: 15; v_call: TRBV5-4; d_call: NA; cdr3_aa: CASSPQWRGSDTQYF; cdr3_nt: TGTGCCAGCAGCCCACAGTGGCGCGGATCAGATACGCAGTATTTT
j_call: TRBJ2-2; clone_size: NA; cdr3_length: 14; v_call: TRBV5-1; d_call: NA; cdr3_aa: CASSLGGGTGELFF; cdr3_nt: TGCGCCAGCAGCTTGGGAGGGGGCACCGGGGAGCTGTTTTTT
j_call: TRBJ2-1; clone_size: NA; cdr3_length: 15; v_call: TRBV27; d_call: TRBD2; cdr3_aa: CASSFASGSKNEQFF; cdr3_nt: TGTGCCAGCAGTTTTGCTAGCGGGAGTAAGAATGAGCAGTTCTTC
j_call: TRBJ1-2; clone_size: NA; cdr3_length: 16; v_call: TRBV7-2; d_call: NA; cdr3_aa: CASSELPGSGSYGYTF; cdr3_nt: TGTGCCAGCAGCGAACTCCCTGGGTCGGGGAGCTATGGCTACACCTTC
j_call: TRBJ2-1; clone_size: NA; cdr3_length: 18; v_call: TRBV19; d_call: TRBD2; cdr3_aa: CASSIIVWTSGTTNEQFF; cdr3_nt: TGTGCCAGTAGTATAATCGTCTGGACTAGCGGGACCACCAATGAGCAGTTCTTC
j_call: TRBJ2-7; clone_size: NA; cdr3_length: 19; v_call: TRBV5-1; d_call: TRBD2; cdr3_aa: CASSLVASGRFVGASEQYF; cdr3_nt: TGCGCCAGCAGCTTGGTGGCTAGCGGGAGGTTCGTGGGGGCGTCCGAGCAGTACTTC
j_call: TRBJ2-1; clone_size: NA; cdr3_length: 14; v_call: TRBV29-1; d_call: NA; cdr3_aa: CSVLTLASYNEQFF; cdr3_nt: TGCAGCGTTTTGACTTTAGCGTCCTACAATGAGCAGTTCTTC
j_call: TRBJ1-1; clone_size: NA; cdr3_length: 14; v_call: TRBV4-1; d_call: NA; cdr3_aa: CASSQVGVNTEAFF; cdr3_nt: TGCGCCAGCAGCCAAGTAGGAGTGAACACTGAAGCTTTCTTT
j_call: TRBJ1-2; clone_size: NA; cdr3_length: 15; v_call: TRBV6-6; d_call: NA; cdr3_aa: CASSLGRGEDYGYTF; cdr3_nt: TGTGCCAGCAGTCTCGGACGGGGAGAGGACTATGGCTACACCTTC
j_call: TRBJ2-7; clone_size: NA; cdr3_length: 16; v_call: TRBV27; d_call: TRBD1; cdr3_aa: CASSPRQGARSYEQYF; cdr3_nt: TGTGCCAGCAGTCCACGACAGGGGGCGCGGTCCTACGAGCAGTACTTC
j_call: TRBJ2-3; clone_size: NA; cdr3_length: 14; v_call: TRBV9; d_call: NA; cdr3_aa: CASSVAPWTDTQYF; cdr3_nt: TGTGCCAGCAGCGTAGCTCCCTGGACAGATACGCAGTATTTT
j_call: TRBJ2-7; clone_size: NA; cdr3_length: 10; v_call: TRBV29-1; d_call: NA; cdr3_aa: CSVEDYEQYF; cdr3_nt: TGCAGCGTTGAAGACTACGAGCAGTACTTC
j_call: TRBJ2-7; clone_size: NA; cdr3_length: 12; v_call: TRBV7-2; d_call: TRBD2; cdr3_aa: CASGRGSYEQYF; cdr3_nt: TGTGCCAGCGGGAGGGGTTCCTACGAGCAGTACTTC
j_call: TRBJ2-7; clone_size: NA; cdr3_length: 14; v_call: TRBV5-5; d_call: NA; cdr3_aa: CASSLIDSLYEQYF; cdr3_nt: TGTGCCAGCAGCTTGATTGACAGTCTCTACGAGCAGTACTTC
j_call: TRBJ1-1; clone_size: NA; cdr3_length: 13; v_call: TRBV6-1; d_call: TRBD1; cdr3_aa: CASSGQGWTEAFF; cdr3_nt: TGTGCCAGCAGTGGACAGGGCTGGACTGAAGCTTTCTTT
j_call: TRBJ2-7; clone_size: NA; cdr3_length: 15; v_call: TRBV4-3; d_call: NA; cdr3_aa: CASSRTAGPGHEQYF; cdr3_nt: TGCGCCAGCAGCCGCACCGCGGGGCCTGGCCACGAGCAGTACTTC
j_call: TRBJ2-7; clone_size: NA; cdr3_length: 15; v_call: TRBV7-8; d_call: NA; cdr3_aa: CASSPLYAGIYEQYF; cdr3_nt: TGTGCCAGCAGCCCCCTTTACGCAGGCATCTACGAGCAGTACTTC
j_call: TRBJ1-6; clone_size: NA; cdr3_length: 12; v_call: TRBV27; d_call: NA; cdr3_aa: CASSLQNSPLHF; cdr3_nt: TGTGCCAGCTCCCTACAGAATTCACCCCTCCACTTT
j_call: TRBJ2-3; clone_size: NA; cdr3_length: 17; v_call: TRBV7-9; d_call: NA; cdr3_aa: CASSLGTDHSSTDTQYF; cdr3_nt: TGTGCCAGCAGCTTAGGGACAGATCATTCTAGCACAGATACGCAGTATTTT
j_call: TRBJ1-1; clone_size: NA; cdr3_length: 15; v_call: TRBV18; d_call: TRBD1; cdr3_aa: CASSLGTGIVTEAFF; cdr3_nt: TGTGCCAGCTCACTCGGGACAGGGATTGTAACTGAAGCTTTCTTT
j_call: TRBJ2-1; clone_size: NA; cdr3_length: 20; v_call: TRBV14; d_call: TRBD2; cdr3_aa: CASNPSSRDSGSNNRNEQFF; cdr3_nt: TGTGCCAGCAACCCAAGTAGTCGGGATAGCGGGAGTAATAATCGCAATGAGCAGTTCTTC
j_call: TRBJ1-4; clone_size: once; cdr3_length: 16; v_call: TRBV4-1; d_call: NA; cdr3_aa: CASSQSVDQPNEKLFF; cdr3_nt: TGCGCCAGCAGCCAATCGGTAGACCAACCCAATGAAAAACTGTTTTTT
j_call: TRBJ2-7; clone_size: NA; cdr3_length: 14; v_call: TRBV4-1; d_call: NA; cdr3_aa: CASSQGGGSYEQYF; cdr3_nt: TGCGCCAGCAGCCAAGGGGGAGGCTCCTACGAGCAGTACTTC
j_call: TRBJ2-2; clone_size: NA; cdr3_length: 14; v_call: TRBV11-2; d_call: NA; cdr3_aa: CASSLEQYTGELFF; cdr3_nt: TGTGCCAGCAGCTTAGAACAGTACACCGGGGAGCTGTTTTTT
j_call: TRBJ2-7; clone_size: NA; cdr3_length: 14; v_call: TRBV7-8; d_call: TRBD1; cdr3_aa: CASSPRDRAYEQYF; cdr3_nt: TGTGCCAGCAGCCCTAGGGACAGAGCCTACGAGCAGTACTTC
j_call: TRBJ2-5; clone_size: NA; cdr3_length: 13; v_call: TRBV5-5; d_call: NA; cdr3_aa: CASSTYTKETQYF; cdr3_nt: TGTGCCAGCAGCACGTACACGAAAGAGACCCAGTACTTC
j_call: TRBJ2-7; clone_size: NA; cdr3_length: 13; v_call: TRBV27; d_call: NA; cdr3_aa: CASSRKLGDEQYF; cdr3_nt: TGTGCCAGCAGTCGGAAGCTTGGCGACGAGCAGTACTTC
j_call: TRBJ2-1; clone_size: NA; cdr3_length: 15; v_call: TRBV9; d_call: TRBD1; cdr3_aa: CASSVAGTGNNEQFF; cdr3_nt: TGTGCCAGCAGCGTAGCTGGGACAGGGAACAATGAGCAGTTCTTC
j_call: TRBJ1-4; clone_size: NA; cdr3_length: 14; v_call: TRBV30; d_call: NA; cdr3_aa: CAWSVNWGNEKLFF; cdr3_nt: TGTGCCTGGAGTGTTAACTGGGGAAATGAAAAACTGTTTTTT
j_call: TRBJ1-2; clone_size: NA; cdr3_length: 14; v_call: TRBV15; d_call: NA; cdr3_aa: CATSKQIGDYGYTF; cdr3_nt: TGTGCCACCAGCAAACAAATAGGGGACTATGGCTACACCTTC
j_call: TRBJ1-6; clone_size: NA; cdr3_length: 15; v_call: TRBV27; d_call: TRBD1; cdr3_aa: CASSPGTGRNSPLHF; cdr3_nt: TGTGCCAGCAGTCCGGGGACAGGGCGCAATTCACCCCTCCACTTT
j_call: TRBJ2-7; clone_size: NA; cdr3_length: 15; v_call: TRBV4-2; d_call: TRBD2; cdr3_aa: CASSQDSGGLWEQYF; cdr3_nt: TGTGCCAGCAGCCAAGATTCGGGGGGTCTCTGGGAGCAGTACTTC
j_call: TRBJ2-2; clone_size: once; cdr3_length: 12; v_call: TRBV7-7; d_call: NA; cdr3_aa: CASSQMTGELFF; cdr3_nt: TGTGCCAGCAGCCAGATGACCGGGGAGCTGTTTTTT
j_call: TRBJ2-1; clone_size: NA; cdr3_length: 15; v_call: TRBV9; d_call: TRBD2; cdr3_aa: CASSVARGGQNEQFF; cdr3_nt: TGTGCCAGCAGCGTAGCCCGGGGGGGCCAGAATGAGCAGTTCTTC
j_call: TRBJ1-1; clone_size: NA; cdr3_length: 18; v_call: TRBV5-3; d_call: TRBD1; cdr3_aa: CARSTGPGQGGECTEAFF; cdr3_nt: TGTGCCAGAAGCACTGGACCGGGACAGGGGGGAGAGTGCACTGAAGCTTTCTTT
j_call: TRBJ2-5; clone_size: NA; cdr3_length: 15; v_call: TRBV6-5; d_call: NA; cdr3_aa: CASSYSPRGGETQYF; cdr3_nt: TGTGCCAGCAGTTACTCACCGAGAGGGGGAGAGACCCAGTACTTC
j_call: TRBJ1-2; clone_size: once; cdr3_length: 14; v_call: TRBV7-2; d_call: TRBD1; cdr3_aa: CASSQGAQGYGYTF; cdr3_nt: TGTGCCAGCAGCCAGGGGGCGCAGGGGTATGGCTACACCTTC
j_call: TRBJ2-7; clone_size: once; cdr3_length: 14; v_call: TRBV4-3; d_call: NA; cdr3_aa: CASSLQTGSYEQYF; cdr3_nt: TGCGCCAGCAGCCTGCAAACAGGCTCCTACGAGCAGTACTTC
j_call: TRBJ1-6; clone_size: NA; cdr3_length: 13; v_call: TRBV9; d_call: NA; cdr3_aa: CASSLSTDSPLHF; cdr3_nt: TGTGCCAGCAGCCTCTCGACGGATTCACCCCTCCACTTT
j_call: TRBJ1-3; clone_size: NA; cdr3_length: 13; v_call: TRBV7-9; d_call: TRBD1; cdr3_aa: CASSQGGRNTIYF; cdr3_nt: TGTGCCAGCTCGCAAGGGGGCAGAAACACCATATATTTT
j_call: TRBJ2-1; clone_size: NA; cdr3_length: 14; v_call: TRBV2; d_call: TRBD2; cdr3_aa: CASIRTSGGNEQFF; cdr3_nt: TGTGCCAGCATTAGGACTAGCGGGGGCAATGAGCAGTTCTTC
j_call: TRBJ1-1; clone_size: NA; cdr3_length: 14; v_call: TRBV12-5; d_call: NA; cdr3_aa: CASGLMAGGTEAFF; cdr3_nt: TGTGCTAGTGGTTTGATGGCCGGAGGCACTGAAGCTTTCTTT